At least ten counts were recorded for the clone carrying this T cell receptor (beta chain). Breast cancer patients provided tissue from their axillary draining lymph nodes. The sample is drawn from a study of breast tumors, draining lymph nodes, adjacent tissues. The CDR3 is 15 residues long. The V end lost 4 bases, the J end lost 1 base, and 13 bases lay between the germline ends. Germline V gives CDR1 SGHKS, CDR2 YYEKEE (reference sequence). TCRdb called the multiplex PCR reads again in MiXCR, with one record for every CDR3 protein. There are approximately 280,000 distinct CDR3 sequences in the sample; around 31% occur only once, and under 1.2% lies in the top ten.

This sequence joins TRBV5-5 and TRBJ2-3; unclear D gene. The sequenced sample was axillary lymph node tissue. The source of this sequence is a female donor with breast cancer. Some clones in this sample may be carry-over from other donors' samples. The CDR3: CASSGWDRGTDTQYF. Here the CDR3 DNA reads TGTGCCAGCAGCGGTTGGGATAGGGGCACAGATACGCAGTATTTT.